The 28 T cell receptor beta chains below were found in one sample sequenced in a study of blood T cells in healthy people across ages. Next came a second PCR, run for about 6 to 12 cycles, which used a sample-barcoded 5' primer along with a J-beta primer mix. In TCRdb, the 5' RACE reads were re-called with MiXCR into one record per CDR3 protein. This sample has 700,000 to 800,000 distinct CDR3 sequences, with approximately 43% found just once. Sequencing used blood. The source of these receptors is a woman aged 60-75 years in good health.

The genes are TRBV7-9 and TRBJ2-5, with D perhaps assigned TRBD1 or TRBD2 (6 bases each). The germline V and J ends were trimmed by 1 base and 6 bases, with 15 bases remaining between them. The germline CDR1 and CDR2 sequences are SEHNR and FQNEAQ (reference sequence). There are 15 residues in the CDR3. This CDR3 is CASSLEGGVIKTQYF. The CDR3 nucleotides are TGTGCCAGCAGCTTAGAGGGGGGCGTCATAAAGACCCAGTACTTC.

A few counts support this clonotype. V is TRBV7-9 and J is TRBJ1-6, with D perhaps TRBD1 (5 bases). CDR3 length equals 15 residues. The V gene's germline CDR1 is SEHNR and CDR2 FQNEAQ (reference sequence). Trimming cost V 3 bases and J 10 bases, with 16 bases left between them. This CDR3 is CASSFWGREDSPLHF. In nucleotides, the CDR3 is TGTGCCAGCAGCTTTTGGGGCCGAGAGGACTCACCCCTCCACTTT. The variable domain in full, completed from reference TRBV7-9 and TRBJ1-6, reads DTGVSQNPRHKITKRGQNVTFRCDPISEHNRLYWYRQTLGQGPEFLTYFQNEAQLEKSRLLSDRFSAERPKGSFSTLEIQRTEQGDSAMYLCASSFWGREDSPLHFGNGTRLTVT.

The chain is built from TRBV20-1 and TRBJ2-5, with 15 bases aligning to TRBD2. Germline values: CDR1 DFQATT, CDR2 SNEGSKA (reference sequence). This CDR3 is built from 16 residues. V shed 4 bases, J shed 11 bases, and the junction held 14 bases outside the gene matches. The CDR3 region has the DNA TGCAGTGCTACCCCGGGACTAGCGGGAGGATATAGTGAGCAGTACTTC. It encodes CSATPGLAGGYSEQYF.

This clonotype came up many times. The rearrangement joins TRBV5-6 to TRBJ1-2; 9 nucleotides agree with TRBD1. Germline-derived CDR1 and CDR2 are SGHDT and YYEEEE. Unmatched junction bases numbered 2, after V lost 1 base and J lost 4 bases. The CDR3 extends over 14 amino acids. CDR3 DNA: TGTGCCAGCAGCTTGACAGGGGGCCTCTATGGCTACACCTTC. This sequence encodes CASSLTGGLYGYTF. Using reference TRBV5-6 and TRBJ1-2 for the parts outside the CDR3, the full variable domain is DAGVTQSPTHLIKTRGQQVTLRCSPKSGHDTVSWYQQALGQGPQFIFQYYEEEERQRGNFPDRFSGHQFPNYSSELNVNALLLGDSALYLCASSLTGGLYGYTFGSGTRLTVV.

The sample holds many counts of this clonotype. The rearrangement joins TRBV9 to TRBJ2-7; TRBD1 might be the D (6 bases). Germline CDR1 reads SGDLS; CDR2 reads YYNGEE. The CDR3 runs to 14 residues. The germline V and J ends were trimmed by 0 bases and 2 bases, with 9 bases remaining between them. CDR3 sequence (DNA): TGTGCCAGCAGCGTAGATCAGGGGCCCTACGAGCAGTACTTC. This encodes CASSVDQGPYEQYF.

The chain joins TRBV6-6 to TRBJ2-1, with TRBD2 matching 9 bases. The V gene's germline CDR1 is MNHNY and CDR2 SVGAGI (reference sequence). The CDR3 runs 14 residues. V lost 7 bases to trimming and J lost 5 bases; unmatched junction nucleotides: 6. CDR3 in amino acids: CASKSGGNNNEQFF. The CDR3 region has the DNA TGTGCCAGCAAGAGCGGGGGGAACAACAATGAGCAGTTCTTC.

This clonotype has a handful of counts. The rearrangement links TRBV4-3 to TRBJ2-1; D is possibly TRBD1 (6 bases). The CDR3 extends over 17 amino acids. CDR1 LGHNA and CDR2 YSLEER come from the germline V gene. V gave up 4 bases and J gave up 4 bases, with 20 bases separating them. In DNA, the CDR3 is TGCGCCAGCAGCCCTAGGTCGGGGCAGGGGCCTTACAATGAGCAGTTCTTC. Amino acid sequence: CASSPRSGQGPYNEQFF.

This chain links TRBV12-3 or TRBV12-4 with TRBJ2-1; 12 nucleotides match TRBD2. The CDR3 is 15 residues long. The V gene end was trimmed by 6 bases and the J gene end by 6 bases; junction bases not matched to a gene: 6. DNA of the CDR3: TGTGCCAGCAGACTAGCGGGAGGCGGGAGCAATGAGCAGTTCTTC. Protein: CASRLAGGGSNEQFF.

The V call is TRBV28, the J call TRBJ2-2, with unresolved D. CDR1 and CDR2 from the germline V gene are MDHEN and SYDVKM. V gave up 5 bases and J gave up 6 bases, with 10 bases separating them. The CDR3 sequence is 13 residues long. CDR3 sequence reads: CASSRIGSGELFF. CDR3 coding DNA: TGTGCCAGCAGTCGGATTGGTTCCGGGGAGCTGTTTTTT.

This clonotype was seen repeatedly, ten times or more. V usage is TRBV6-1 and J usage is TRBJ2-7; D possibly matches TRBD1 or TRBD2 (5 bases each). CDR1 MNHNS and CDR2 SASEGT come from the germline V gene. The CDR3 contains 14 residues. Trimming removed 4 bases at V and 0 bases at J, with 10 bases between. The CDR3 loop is CASSAWGSSYEQYF. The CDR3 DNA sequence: TGTGCCAGCAGTGCTTGGGGGAGCTCCTACGAGCAGTACTTC.

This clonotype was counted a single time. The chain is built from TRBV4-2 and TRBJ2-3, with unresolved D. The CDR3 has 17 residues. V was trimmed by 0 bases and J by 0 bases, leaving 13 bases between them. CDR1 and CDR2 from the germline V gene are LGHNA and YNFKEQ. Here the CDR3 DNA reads TGTGCCAGCAGCCAAGATCGGGCGGCCTCTAGCACAGATACGCAGTATTTT. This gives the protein CASSQDRAASSTDTQYF.

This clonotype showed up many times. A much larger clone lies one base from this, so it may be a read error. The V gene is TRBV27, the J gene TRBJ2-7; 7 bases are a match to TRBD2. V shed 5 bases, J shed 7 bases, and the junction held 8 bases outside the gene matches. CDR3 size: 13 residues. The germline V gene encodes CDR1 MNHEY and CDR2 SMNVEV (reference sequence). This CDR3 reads CASSATSEDEQYF. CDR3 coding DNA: TGTGCCAGCAGTGCCACTAGCGAGGATGAGCAGTACTTC.

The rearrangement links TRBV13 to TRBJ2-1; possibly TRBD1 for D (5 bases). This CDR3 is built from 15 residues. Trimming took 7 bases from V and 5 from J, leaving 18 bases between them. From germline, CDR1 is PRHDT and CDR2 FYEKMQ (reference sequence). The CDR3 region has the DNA TGTGCCAGCACCCAAGGGGTTAGGATGAACAATGAGCAGTTCTTC. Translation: CASTQGVRMNNEQFF. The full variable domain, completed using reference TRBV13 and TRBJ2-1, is AAGVIQSPRHLIKEKRETATLKCYPIPRHDTVYWYQQGPGQDPQFLISFYEKMQSDKGSIPDRFSAQQFSDYHSELNMSSLELGDSALYFCASTQGVRMNNEQFFGPGTRLTVL.

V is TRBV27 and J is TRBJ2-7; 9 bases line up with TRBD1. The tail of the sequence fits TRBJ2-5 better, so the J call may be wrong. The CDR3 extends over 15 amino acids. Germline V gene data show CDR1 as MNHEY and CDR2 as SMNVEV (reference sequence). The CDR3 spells CASSPTGQGGETQYF. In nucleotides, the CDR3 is TGTGCCAGCAGTCCAACGGGACAGGGCGGAGAGACCCAGTACTTC.

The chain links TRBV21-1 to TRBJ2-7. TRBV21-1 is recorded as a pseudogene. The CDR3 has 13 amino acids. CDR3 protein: CASSHDSPYEQYF. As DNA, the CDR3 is TGTGCCAGCAGCCACGACAGCCCCTACGAGCAGTACTTC.

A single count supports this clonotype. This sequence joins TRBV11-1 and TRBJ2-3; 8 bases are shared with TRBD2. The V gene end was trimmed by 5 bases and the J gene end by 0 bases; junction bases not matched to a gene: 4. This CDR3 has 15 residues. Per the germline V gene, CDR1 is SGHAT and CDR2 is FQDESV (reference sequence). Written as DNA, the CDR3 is TGTGCCAGCAGCCGCATAGCGGGGAGCACAGATACGCAGTATTTT. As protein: CASSRIAGSTDTQYF. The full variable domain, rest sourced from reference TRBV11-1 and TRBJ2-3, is EAEVAQSPRYKITEKSQAVAFWCDPISGHATLYWYRQILGQGPELLVQFQDESVVDDSQLPKDRFSAERLKGVDSTLKIQPAELGDSAMYLCASSRIAGSTDTQYFGPGTRLTVL.

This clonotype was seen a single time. In nucleotides, the CDR3 is TGCAGCTCACTGGACAGATACACAGATACGCAGTATTTT. This translates into CSSLDRYTDTQYF. This chain links TRBV29-1 with TRBJ2-3; possibly TRBD1 for D (6 bases). Per germline, CDR1 SQVTM and CDR2 ANQGSEA. CDR3 size: 13 residues. The V and J ends lost 8 bases and 2 bases respectively, with 14 bases between them.

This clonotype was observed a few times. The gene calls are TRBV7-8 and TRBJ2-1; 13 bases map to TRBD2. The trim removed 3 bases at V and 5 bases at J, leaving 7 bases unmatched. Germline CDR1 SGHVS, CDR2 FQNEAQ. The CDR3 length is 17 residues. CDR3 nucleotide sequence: TGTGCCAGCAGCTTCTCGACTAGCGGGAGGCCGGACAATGAGCAGTTCTTC. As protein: CASSFSTSGRPDNEQFF.

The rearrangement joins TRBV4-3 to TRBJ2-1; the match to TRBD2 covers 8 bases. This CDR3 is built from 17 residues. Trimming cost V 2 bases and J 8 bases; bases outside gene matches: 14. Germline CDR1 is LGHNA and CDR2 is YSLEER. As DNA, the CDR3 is TGCGCCAGCAGCCAATACGGAAAGCGGGAGTTTGCCGATGAGCAGTTCTTC. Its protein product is CASSQYGKREFADEQFF.

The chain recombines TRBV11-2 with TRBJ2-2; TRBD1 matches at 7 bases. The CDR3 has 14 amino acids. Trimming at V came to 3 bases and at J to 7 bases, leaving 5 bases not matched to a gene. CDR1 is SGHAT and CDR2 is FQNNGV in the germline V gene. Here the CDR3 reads CASSFTGEIGELFF. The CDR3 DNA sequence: TGTGCCAGCAGCTTTACAGGGGAAATCGGGGAGCTGTTTTTT. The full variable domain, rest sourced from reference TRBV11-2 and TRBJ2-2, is EAGVAQSPRYKIIEKRQSVAFWCNPISGHATLYWYQQILGQGPKLLIQFQNNGVVDDSQLPKDRFSAERLKGVDSTLKIQPAKLEDSAVYLCASSFTGEIGELFFGEGSRLTVL.

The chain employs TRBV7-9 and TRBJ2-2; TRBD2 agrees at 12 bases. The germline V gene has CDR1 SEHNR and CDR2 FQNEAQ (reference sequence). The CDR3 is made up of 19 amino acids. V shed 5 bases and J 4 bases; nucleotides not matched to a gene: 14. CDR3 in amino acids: CASSLGLAGIWIGTGELFF. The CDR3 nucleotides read TGTGCCAGCAGCCTCGGACTAGCGGGGATATGGATTGGCACCGGGGAGCTGTTTTTT.

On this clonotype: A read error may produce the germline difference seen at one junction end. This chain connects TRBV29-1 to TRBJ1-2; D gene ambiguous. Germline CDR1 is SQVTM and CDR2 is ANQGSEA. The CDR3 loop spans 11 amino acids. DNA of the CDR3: TGCAGCGTTGAGGAGAACTGTGGCTACACCTTC. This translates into CSVEENCGYTF.

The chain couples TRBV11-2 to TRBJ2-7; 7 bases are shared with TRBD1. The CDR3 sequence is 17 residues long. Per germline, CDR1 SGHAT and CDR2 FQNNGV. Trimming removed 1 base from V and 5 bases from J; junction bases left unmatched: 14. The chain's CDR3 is CASSLANSGRGSNEQYF. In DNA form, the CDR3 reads TGTGCCAGCAGCTTAGCCAACAGTGGCAGGGGGAGCAACGAGCAGTACTTC.

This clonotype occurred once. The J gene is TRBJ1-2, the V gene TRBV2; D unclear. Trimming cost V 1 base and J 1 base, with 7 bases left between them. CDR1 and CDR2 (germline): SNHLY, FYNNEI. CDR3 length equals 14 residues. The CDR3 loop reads CASSEVGVNYGYTF. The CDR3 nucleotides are TGTGCCAGCAGTGAAGTTGGGGTTAACTATGGCTACACCTTC.

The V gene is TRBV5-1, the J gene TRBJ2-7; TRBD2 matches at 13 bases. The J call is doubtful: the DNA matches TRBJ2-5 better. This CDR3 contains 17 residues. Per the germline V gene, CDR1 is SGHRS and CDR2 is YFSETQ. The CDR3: CASSVGLAGPPQETQYF. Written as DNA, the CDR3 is TGCGCCAGCAGCGTGGGACTAGCGGGACCTCCACAAGAGACCCAGTACTTC.

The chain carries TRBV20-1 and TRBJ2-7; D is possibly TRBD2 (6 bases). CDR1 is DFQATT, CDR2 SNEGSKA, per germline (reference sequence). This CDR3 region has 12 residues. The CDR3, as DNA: TGCAGGGGGGTTAGCGGTTCCTACGAGCAGTACTTC. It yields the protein CRGVSGSYEQYF.

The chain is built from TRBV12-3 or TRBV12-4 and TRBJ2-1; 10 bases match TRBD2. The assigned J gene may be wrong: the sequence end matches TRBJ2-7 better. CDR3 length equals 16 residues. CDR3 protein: CASSFISGGTYNEQYF. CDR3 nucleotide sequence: TGTGCCAGCAGTTTCATTAGCGGGGGGACCTACAATGAGCAGTACTTC.

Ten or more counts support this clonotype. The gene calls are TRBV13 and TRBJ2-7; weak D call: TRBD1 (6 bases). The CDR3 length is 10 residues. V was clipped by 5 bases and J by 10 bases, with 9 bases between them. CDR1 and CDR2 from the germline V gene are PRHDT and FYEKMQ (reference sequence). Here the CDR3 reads CASSGGRQYF. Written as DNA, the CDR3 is TGTGCCAGCAGCGGGGGCCGACAGTACTTC.